This T cell receptor beta chain is drawn from a study of blood T cell repertoires in COVID-19. Looking at the study overall: There were acute and convalescent COVID-19 samples, and they came from the United States, Italy and Spain. From T cells, B-cell-depleted T cells, or PBMCs came the material, which was cDNA or gDNA.

Under the authors' procedure: Estimation of nucleated cell counts was performed using reference gene primer amplification. Assay: immunoSEQ multiplex PCR; the TCRdb copy retains only in-frame clones and omits some. The DNA gave D and trimming, while V, J and clone size come from that table. The data show 100,000 or so clones, with 82% seen just once and about 16% held by the top ten. The sequenced sample was peripheral blood. This sequence originates from a woman over 75 with acute or convalescent COVID-19.

This chain's CDR3 is CAIGLASYNEQFF. CDR3 nucleotides: TGTGCCATCGGATTAGCGTCCTACAATGAGCAGTTCTTC. The J gene is TRBJ2-1, the V gene TRBV10-3, with D perhaps matching TRBD2 (5 bases). Trimming pared 8 bases from V and 1 base from J, leaving 9 bases between. CDR1 and CDR2 (germline): ENHRY, SYGVKD. The CDR3 is 13 residues long.